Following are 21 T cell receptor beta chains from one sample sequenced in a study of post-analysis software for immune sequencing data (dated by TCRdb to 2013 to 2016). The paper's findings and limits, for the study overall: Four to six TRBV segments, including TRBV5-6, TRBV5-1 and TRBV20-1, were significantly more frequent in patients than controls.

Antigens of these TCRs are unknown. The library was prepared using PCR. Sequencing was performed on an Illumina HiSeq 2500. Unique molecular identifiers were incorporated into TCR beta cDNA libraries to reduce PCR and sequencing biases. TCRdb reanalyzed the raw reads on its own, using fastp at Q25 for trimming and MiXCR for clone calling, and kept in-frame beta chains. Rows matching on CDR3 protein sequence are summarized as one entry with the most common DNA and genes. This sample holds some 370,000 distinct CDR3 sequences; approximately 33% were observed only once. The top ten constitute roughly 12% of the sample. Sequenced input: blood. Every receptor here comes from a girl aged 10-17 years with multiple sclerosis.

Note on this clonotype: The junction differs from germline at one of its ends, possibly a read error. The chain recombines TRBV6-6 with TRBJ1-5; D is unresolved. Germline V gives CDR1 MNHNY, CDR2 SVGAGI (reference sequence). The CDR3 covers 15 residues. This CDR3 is CAGSYDAASPSSRHF. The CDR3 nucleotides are TGTGCCGGCAGTTATGATGCGGCTAGCCCCAGTTCGCGGCATTTT.

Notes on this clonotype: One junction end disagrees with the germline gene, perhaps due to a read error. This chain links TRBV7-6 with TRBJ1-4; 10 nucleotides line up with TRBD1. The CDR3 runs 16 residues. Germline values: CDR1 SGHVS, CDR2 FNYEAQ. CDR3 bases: TGTGCCAGCAGCTTCTCGAAGGGGACAGGGGATGAAAAACGGTTTTTT. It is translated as CASSFSKGTGDEKRFF.

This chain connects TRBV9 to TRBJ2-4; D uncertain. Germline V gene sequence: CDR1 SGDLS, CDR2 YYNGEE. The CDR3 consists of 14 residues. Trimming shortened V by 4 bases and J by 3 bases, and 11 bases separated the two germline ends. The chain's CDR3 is CASSSRAGKNIQYF. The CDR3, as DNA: TGTGCCAGCAGCTCCCGGGCAGGCAAAAACATTCAGTACTTC.

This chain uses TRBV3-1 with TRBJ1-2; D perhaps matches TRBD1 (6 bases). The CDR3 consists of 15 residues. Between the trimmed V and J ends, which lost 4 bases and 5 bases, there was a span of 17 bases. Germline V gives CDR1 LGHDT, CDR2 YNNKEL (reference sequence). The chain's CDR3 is CASSRSGGRGYGYTF. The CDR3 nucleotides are TGTGCCAGCAGCCGTAGTGGGGGGCGCGGGTATGGCTACACCTTC.

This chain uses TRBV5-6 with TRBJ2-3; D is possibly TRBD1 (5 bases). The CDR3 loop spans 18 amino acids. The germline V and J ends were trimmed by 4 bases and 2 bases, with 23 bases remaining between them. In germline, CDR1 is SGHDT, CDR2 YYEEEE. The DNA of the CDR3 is TGTGCCAGCAGCCAAGGGGCAGGGCCAGCTGTCATCACAGATACGCAGTATTTT. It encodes CASSQGAGPAVITDTQYF.

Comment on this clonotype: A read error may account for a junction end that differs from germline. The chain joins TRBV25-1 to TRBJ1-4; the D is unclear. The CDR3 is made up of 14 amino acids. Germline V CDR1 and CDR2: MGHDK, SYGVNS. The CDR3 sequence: CASSEWAGNEKRFF. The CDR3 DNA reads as TGTGCCAGCAGTGAATGGGCGGGGAACGAAAAACGGTTTTTT.

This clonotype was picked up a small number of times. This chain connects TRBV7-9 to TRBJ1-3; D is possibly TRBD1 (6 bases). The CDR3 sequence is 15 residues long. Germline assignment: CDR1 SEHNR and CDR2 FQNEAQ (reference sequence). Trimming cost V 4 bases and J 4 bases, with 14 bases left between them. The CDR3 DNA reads TGTGCCAGCAGCTCGGTCCGGGGGCAGGGAAACACCATATATTTT. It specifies CASSSVRGQGNTIYF.

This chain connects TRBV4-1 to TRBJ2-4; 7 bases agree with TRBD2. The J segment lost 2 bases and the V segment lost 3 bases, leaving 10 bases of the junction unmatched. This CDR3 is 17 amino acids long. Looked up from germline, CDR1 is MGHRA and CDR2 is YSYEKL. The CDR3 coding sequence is TGCGCCAGCAGCCAGCCCATCAGGGAGGGGTCCAAAAACATTCAGTACTTC. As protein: CASSQPIREGSKNIQYF.

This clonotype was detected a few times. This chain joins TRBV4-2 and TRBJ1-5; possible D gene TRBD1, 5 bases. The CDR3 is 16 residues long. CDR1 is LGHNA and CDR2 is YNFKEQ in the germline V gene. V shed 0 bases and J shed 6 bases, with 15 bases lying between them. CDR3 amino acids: CASSQDLVGERQPQHF. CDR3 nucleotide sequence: TGTGCCAGCAGCCAAGATCTGGTGGGGGAGCGTCAGCCCCAGCATTTT.

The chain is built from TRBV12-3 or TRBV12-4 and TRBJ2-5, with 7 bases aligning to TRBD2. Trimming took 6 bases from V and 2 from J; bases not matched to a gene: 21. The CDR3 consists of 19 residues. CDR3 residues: CASSLRGSFGGGEQETQYF. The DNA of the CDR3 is TGTGCCAGCAGCCTACGAGGAAGTTTTGGTGGGGGGGAACAAGAGACCCAGTACTTC.

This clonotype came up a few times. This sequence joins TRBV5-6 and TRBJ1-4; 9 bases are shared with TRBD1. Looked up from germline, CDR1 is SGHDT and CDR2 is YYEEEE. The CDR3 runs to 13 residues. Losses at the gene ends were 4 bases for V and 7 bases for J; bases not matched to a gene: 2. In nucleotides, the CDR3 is TGTGCCAGCAGCAGGACAGGGGCTGAAAAACTGTTTTTT. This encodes CASSRTGAEKLFF.

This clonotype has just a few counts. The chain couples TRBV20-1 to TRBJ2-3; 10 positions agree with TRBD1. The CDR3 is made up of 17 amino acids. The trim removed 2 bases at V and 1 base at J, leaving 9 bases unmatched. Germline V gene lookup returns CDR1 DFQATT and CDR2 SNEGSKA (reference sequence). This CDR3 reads CSARHPTGTGGTDTQYF. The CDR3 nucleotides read TGCAGTGCTAGACACCCTACCGGGACAGGGGGCACAGATACGCAGTATTTT.

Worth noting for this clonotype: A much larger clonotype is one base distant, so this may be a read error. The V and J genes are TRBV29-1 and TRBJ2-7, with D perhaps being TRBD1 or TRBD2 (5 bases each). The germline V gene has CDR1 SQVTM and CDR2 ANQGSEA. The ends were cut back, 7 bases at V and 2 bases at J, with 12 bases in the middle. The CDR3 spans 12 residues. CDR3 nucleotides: TGCAGCGCGGAGGACACAACCTACGAGCAGTACTTC. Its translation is CSAEDTTYEQYF.

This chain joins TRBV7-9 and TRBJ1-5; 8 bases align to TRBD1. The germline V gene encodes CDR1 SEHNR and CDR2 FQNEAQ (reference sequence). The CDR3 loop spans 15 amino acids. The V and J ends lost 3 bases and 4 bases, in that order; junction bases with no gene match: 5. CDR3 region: CASSLGRQGNQPQHF. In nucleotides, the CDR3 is TGTGCCAGCAGCTTGGGACGACAGGGGAATCAGCCCCAGCATTTT.

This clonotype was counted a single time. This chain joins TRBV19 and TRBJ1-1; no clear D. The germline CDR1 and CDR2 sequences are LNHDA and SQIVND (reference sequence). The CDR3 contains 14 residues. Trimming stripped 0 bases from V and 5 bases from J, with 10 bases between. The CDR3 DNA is TGTGCCAGTAGTATAGACGGCAGATATACTGAAGCTTTCTTT. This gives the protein CASSIDGRYTEAFF.

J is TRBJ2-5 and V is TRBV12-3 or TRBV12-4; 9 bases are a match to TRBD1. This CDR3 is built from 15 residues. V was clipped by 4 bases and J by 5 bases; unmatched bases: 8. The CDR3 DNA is TGTGCCAGCAGTTCCCGGGACAGGGACCGGGAGACCCAGTACTTC. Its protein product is CASSSRDRDRETQYF.

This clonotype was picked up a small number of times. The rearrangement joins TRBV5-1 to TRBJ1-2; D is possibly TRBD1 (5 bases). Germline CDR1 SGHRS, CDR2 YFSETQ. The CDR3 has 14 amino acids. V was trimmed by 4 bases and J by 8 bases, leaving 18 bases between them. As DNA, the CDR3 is TGCGCCAGCAGCGGGGACCCGGACGCAGGAGGCTACACCTTC. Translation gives CASSGDPDAGGYTF. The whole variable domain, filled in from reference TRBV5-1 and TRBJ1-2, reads KAGVTQTPRYLIKTRGQQVTLSCSPISGHRSVSWYQQTPGQGLQFLFEYFSETQRNKGNFPGRFSGRQFSNSRSEMNVSTLELGDSALYLCASSGDPDAGGYTFGSGTRLTVV.

CDR3 sequence: CASSLEVYQPQHF. CDR3 nucleotide sequence: TGTGCCAGCAGCTTAGAGGTGTATCAGCCCCAGCATTTT. The V gene is TRBV7-2, the J gene TRBJ1-5; D is uncertain. The V and J ends lost 1 base and 5 bases respectively, with 6 bases between them. The CDR3 length is 13 residues. Germline CDR1 and CDR2: SGHTA and FQGNSA.

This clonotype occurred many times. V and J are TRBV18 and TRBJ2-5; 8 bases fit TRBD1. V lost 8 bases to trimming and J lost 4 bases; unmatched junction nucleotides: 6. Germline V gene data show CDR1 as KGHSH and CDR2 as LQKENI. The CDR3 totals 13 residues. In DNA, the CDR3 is TGTGCCAGCAGCAATGGACAGGGAGAGACCCAGTACTTC. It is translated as CASSNGQGETQYF.

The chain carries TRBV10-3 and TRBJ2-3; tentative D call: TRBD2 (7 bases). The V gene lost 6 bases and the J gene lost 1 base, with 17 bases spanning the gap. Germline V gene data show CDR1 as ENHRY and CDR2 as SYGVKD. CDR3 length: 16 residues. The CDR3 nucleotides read TGTGCCATCAGGGGGGGCAGCGGGGAACGCACAGATACGCAGTATTTT. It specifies CAIRGGSGERTDTQYF.

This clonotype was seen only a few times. This chain's CDR3 is CASKGDAGTPGLLQETQYF. Written as DNA, the CDR3 is TGTGCCAGCAAAGGAGACGCCGGGACTCCGGGCCTCCTCCAAGAGACCCAGTACTTC. This chain uses TRBV28 with TRBJ2-5; D may be TRBD2 (6 bases). Trimming took 7 bases from V and 1 from J, leaving 28 bases between them. Germline V gene lookup returns CDR1 MDHEN and CDR2 SYDVKM. The CDR3 loop spans 19 amino acids.